What follows describes a single T cell receptor (beta chain). Here immunoSEQ multiplex PCR was the method, and the copy in TCRdb shows in-frame clones only, minus some. The profile shows 30,000 to 35,000 clones, approximately 90% of them singletons. The J segment lost 5 bases and the V segment lost 3 bases, leaving 14 bases of the junction unmatched. The CDR3 loop spans 17 amino acids. The germline CDR1 and CDR2 sequences are SGHRS and YFSETQ. The sample belongs to a study of T cell changes during pregnancy in multiple sclerosis. This sequence originates from a female donor with multiple sclerosis, enrolled in a pregnancy study. Sequences were derived from CD8+ T cells from peripheral blood mononuclear cells, sampled in the first trimester of pregnancy. The chain carries TRBV5-1 and TRBJ2-7; 10 nucleotides line up with TRBD2. CDR3 nucleotides: TGCGCCAGCAGCTCCCTATCAATGGGACTAGCGTACCACGAGCAGTACTTC. Protein: CASSSLSMGLAYHEQYF.